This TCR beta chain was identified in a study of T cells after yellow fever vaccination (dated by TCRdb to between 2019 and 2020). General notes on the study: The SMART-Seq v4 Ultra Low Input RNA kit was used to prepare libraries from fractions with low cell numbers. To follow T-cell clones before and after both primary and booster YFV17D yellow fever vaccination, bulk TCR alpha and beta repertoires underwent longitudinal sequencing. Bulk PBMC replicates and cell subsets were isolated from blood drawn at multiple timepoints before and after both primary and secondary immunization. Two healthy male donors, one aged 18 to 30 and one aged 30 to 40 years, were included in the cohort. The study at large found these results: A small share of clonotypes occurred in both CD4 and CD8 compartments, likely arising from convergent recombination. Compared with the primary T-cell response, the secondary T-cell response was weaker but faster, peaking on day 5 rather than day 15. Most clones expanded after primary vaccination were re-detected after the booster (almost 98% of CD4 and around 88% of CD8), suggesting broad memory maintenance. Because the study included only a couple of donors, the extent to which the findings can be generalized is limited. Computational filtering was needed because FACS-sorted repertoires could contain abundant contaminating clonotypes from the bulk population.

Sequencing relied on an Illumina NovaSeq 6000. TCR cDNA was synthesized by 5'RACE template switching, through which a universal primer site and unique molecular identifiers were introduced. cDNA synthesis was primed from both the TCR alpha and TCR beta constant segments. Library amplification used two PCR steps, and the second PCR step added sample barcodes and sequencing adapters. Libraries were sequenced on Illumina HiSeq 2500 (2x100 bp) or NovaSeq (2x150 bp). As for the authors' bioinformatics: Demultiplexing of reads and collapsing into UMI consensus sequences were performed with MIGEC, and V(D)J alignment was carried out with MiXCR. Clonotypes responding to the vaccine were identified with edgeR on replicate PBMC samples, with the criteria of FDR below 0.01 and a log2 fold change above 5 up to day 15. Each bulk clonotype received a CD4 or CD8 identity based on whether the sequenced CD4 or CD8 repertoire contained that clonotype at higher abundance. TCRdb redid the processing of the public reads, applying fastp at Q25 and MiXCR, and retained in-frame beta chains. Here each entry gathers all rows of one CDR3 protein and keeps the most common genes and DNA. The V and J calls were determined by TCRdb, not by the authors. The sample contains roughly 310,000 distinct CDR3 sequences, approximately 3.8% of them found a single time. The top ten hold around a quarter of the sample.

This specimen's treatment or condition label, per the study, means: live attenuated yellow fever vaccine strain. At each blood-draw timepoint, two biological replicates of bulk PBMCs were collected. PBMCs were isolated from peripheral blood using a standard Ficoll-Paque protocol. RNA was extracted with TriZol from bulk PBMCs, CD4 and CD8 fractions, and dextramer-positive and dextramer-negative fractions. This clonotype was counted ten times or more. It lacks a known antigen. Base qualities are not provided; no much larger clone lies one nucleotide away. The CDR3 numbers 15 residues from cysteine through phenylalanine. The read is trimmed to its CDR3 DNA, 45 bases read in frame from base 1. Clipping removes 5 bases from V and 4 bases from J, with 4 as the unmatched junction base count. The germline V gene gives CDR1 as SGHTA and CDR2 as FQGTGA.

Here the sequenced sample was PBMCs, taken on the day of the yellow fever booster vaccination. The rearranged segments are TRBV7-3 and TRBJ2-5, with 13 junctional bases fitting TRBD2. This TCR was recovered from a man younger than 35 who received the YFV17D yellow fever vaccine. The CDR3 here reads CASSQGLAGVETQYF. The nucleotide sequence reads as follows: TGTGCCAGCAGCCAAGGACTAGCGGGGGTAGAGACCCAGTACTTC.